This record covers a single T cell receptor beta chain. Its target is unknown. The data derive from a study of T cells expressing NK-cell markers. Study overall: Repertoires of TCR beta were obtained from T cells sorted as CD3+CD56+NKG2C+, CD3+CD56+NKG2C- and CD3+CD56-NKG2C+.

UMI-tagged 5'RACE template switching yielded the TCR beta cDNA. Following a re-call of the 5' RACE reads, TCRdb has one entry per CDR3 protein and lacks DNA. Here the sample table reports about 460,000 distinct CDR3 sequences. CDR1 is LGHDT, CDR2 YNNKEL, per germline (reference sequence). The CDR3 covers 15 residues. Study-level findings and limits: Among CD8+ T cells from more than five donors, dominant NKG2C+ clonotypes accounted for about 1.0-7.5%. The leading position in the CD3+CD56-NKG2C+ fraction of a handful of donors also went to these clonotypes.

The chain links TRBV3-1 to TRBJ2-1. Material: blood T cells: a sorted CD56 or NKG2C T cell subset, CD4+ or CD8+ T cells, or bulk PBMC T cells (not recorded which). This sequence was found in a woman aged 45-60 years in good health. Here the CDR3 reads CASSQDLPSLNEQFF.